The TCR beta chain under discussion was sequenced for a study of T cell responses to AZD1222 COVID-19 vaccine. On the study more broadly: Pooling was applied to second doses at about 4 or about 12 weeks.

Trimming pared 1 base from V and 8 bases from J, leaving 11 bases between. Germline CDR1 is LGHDT and CDR2 is YNNKEL (reference sequence). The CDR3 runs 13 residues. Findings of the study overall: The donors showed a predominance of white British ancestry and of females, with possible underestimation of clonal diversity.

Of note for this clone: The antigen remains unidentified.

This table comes from immunoSEQ multiplex PCR, and its TCRdb copy is limited to in-frame clones, with some not included. Of about 140,000 clones in the sample, 75% to 95% were seen once. The receptor was isolated from an adult in good health. The chain carries TRBV3-1 (or the pseudogene TRBV3-2) and TRBJ1-2; D ambiguous. Material: peripheral blood, obtained on day 0 of AZD1222 vaccination. The CDR3 spells CASSQGSGGGYTF. The CDR3 nucleotides read TGTGCCAGCAGCCAAGGTTCGGGTGGGGGCTACACCTTC.